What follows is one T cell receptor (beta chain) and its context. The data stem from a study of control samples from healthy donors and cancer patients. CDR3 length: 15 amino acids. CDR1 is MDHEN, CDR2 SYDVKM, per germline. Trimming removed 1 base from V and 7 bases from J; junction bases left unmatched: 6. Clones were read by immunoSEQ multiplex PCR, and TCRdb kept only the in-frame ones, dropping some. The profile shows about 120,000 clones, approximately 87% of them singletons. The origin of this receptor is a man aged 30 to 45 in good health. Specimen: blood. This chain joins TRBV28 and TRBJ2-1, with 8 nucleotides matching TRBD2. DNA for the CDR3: TGTGCCAGCAGTTTATCCAGCGGGGGCCGTAATGAGCAGTTCTTC. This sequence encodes CASSLSSGGRNEQFF. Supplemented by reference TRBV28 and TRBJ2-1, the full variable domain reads DVKVTQSSRYLVKRTGEKVFLECVQDMDHENMFWYRQDPGLGLRLIYFSYDVKMKEKGDIPEGYSVSREKKERFSLILESASTNQTSMYLCASSLSSGGRNEQFFGPGTRLTVL.